Below, 10 T cell receptor beta chains from the same sample are listed, as sequenced in a study of cytomegalovirus exposure and HLA in healthy donors. PCR primers comprised 60 Vbeta and 13 Jbeta primers. Assay used: immunoSEQ multiplex PCR; TCRdb lists only in-frame clones, some missing. This sample has about 170,000 clones, with roughly four fifths found just once. The specimen was PBMCs. The receptors shown here come from a woman under 30 in good health and CMV-seropositive.

The V and J genes are TRBV5-4 and TRBJ2-5, with 7 nucleotides matching TRBD1. With the DNA end fitting TRBJ2-7 better, the J assignment may be wrong. CDR3 size: 14 residues. Germline CDR1 is SGHNT and CDR2 is YYREEE (reference sequence). The CDR3: CASSLASTGYEQYF. The CDR3 DNA follows: TGTGCCAGCAGCTTGGCCTCGACAGGGTACGAGCAGTACTTC.

The chain is built from TRBV6-7 and TRBJ1-1, with no clear D. TRBV6-7 is an ORF, with its function uncertain. The CDR3 contains 11 residues. The V end was cut by 8 bases, the J end by 6 bases, with 10 bases between. The CDR3 DNA is TGTGCCAGCGCGAGTGAGGCTGAAGCTTTCTTT. Its translation is CASASEAEAFF.

The chain is built from TRBV13 and TRBJ2-1, with 8 positions matching TRBD1. Germline trimming cut 2 bases from V and 7 bases from J; bases unmatched to any gene: 7. Germline CDR1 and CDR2: PRHDT and FYEKMQ (reference sequence). The CDR3 is 15 residues long. DNA of the CDR3: TGTGCCAGCAGCTTAACGACAGGGGTTGGTAATGAGCAGTTCTTC. Protein product: CASSLTTGVGNEQFF.

The J gene is TRBJ1-5, the V gene TRBV6-5; TRBD1 is a possible D gene (6 bases). The CDR3 extends over 14 amino acids. Trimming left V 5 bases short and J 7 bases short, with 15 bases between. CDR1 is MNHEY and CDR2 is SVGAGI in the germline V gene. The CDR3 sequence: CASSRGGPGQPQHF. For the CDR3, the DNA is TGTGCCAGCAGTCGGGGGGGGCCGGGGCAGCCCCAGCATTTT.

V and J are TRBV5-1 and TRBJ2-5; TRBD2 is a possible D gene (5 bases). CDR3 length: 14 residues. The V and J ends lost 7 bases and 3 bases respectively, with 16 bases between them. Germline lookup yields CDR1 SGHRS and CDR2 YFSETQ. In nucleotides, the CDR3 is TGCGCCAGCTCAGCGGTCAACCAAAAAGAGACCCAGTACTTC. Protein sequence: CASSAVNQKETQYF.

There are a few counts of this clone. CDR3 nucleotide sequence: TGCGCCAGCAGCCCACTGGGACAGGGAGGGACGAACACTGAAGCTTTCTTT. Translated, it gives CASSPLGQGGTNTEAFF. This rearrangement joins TRBV5-1 to TRBJ1-1; 9 bases align to TRBD1. Germline CDR1 and CDR2: SGHRS and YFSETQ. The CDR3 spans 17 residues. Trimming cost V 4 bases and J 1 base; bases outside gene matches: 11.

Only a few counts were recorded for this clone. The chain carries TRBV13 and TRBJ1-4, with D perhaps matching TRBD1 (5 bases). This CDR3 region has 17 residues. V lost 3 bases and J lost 6, with 20 bases in between. Germline-derived CDR1 and CDR2 are PRHDT and FYEKMQ (reference sequence). The CDR3, as DNA: TGTGCCAGCAGCTTGCAGGGTAGCTCATGGGGGGATGAAAAACTGTTTTTT. This gives the protein CASSLQGSSWGDEKLFF.

The chain uses TRBV21-1 and TRBJ1-2; the table's D call, TRBD1, has no DNA check behind it. TRBV21-1 is annotated as a pseudogene. This CDR3 is built from 17 residues. This CDR3 is CASSPRGSTGYYYGYTF. The CDR3 DNA reads as TGTGCCAGCAGCCCGCGAGGTTCGACAGGGTATTACTATGGCTACACCTTC.

V gene TRBV18 combines with J gene TRBJ1-4, with 7 positions matching TRBD1. CDR1 is KGHSH, CDR2 LQKENI, per germline. The CDR3 is 16 amino acids. Trimming removed 3 bases from V and 7 bases from J; junction bases left unmatched: 11. The CDR3 sequence: CASSPLQGTAFEKLFF. The CDR3 DNA follows: TGTGCCAGCTCACCGCTACAGGGGACGGCGTTTGAAAAACTGTTTTTT.

The chain joins TRBV5-1 to TRBJ2-7; D uncertain. Looked up from germline, CDR1 is SGHRS and CDR2 is YFSETQ. The CDR3 is 12 amino acids. With 2 bases removed from V and 5 bases from J, the gap between germline ends came to 8 bases. CDR3 region: CASSFTGNEQYF. The CDR3 DNA is TGCGCCAGCAGCTTCACGGGTAACGAGCAGTACTTC. Full variable domain (missing parts from reference TRBV5-1 and TRBJ2-7): KAGVTQTPRYLIKTRGQQVTLSCSPISGHRSVSWYQQTPGQGLQFLFEYFSETQRNKGNFPGRFSGRQFSNSRSEMNVSTLELGDSALYLCASSFTGNEQYFGPGTRLTVT.